Shown below are 20 T cell receptor delta chains from a single sample sequenced in a study of Vδ1+ human thymocytes. Sequences come from RNA converted to cDNA by reverse transcription. CDR3 amplicons came from multiplex PCR with pooled V-gene forward and constant-region reverse primers. With CATT, TCRdb re-called clones from the multiplex PCR reads. The table records about 25,000 delta-chain clones, 25% to 30% of them present only once. Which antigens these TCRs recognize remains unknown. Study findings and constraints: Highly polyclonal TRG and TRD repertoires with Gaussian CDR3 length distributions appeared in thymus.

The sequenced sample was Vdelta1+ gamma-delta thymocytes from the thymus. The subset was: FACS-sorted CD3+ TCRalphabeta- TCRVdelta1+ TCRVdelta2- thymocytes. The receptor source for this set is a boy under two years old who had congenital heart surgery.

The rearrangement joins TRDV1 to TRDJ1; unclear D gene. The germline V and J ends were trimmed by 5 bases and 0 bases, with 10 bases remaining between them. Germline lookup yields CDR1 TSWWSYY and CDR2 QGS. CDR3 length: 14 amino acids. CDR3 protein: CALGKPRNTDKLIF. Here the CDR3 DNA reads TGTGCTCTTGGGAAACCGCGCAACACCGATAAACTCATCTTT.

The chain recombines TRDV1 with TRDJ1, with a tentative D call TRDD3 (5 bases). V lost 5 bases, J lost 0 bases, and 16 bases lay in between. The CDR3 sequence is 16 residues long. The germline CDR1 and CDR2 sequences are TSWWSYY and QGS. The CDR3 protein is CALGIDTGIYTDKLIF. CDR3 bases: TGTGCTCTTGGGATTGATACAGGGATCTACACCGATAAACTCATCTTT.

The chain couples TRDV1 to TRDJ1, with 12 bases that match TRDD3. CDR3 length: 26 amino acids. Germline lookup yields CDR1 TSWWSYY and CDR2 QGS. The ends lost 4 bases at V and 1 base at J; junction bases unmatched: 34. Here the CDR3 reads CALGGGSGLPSLTDCWGIRGTDKLIF. DNA of the CDR3: TGTGCTCTTGGGGGAGGAAGTGGCCTTCCTTCCCTGACGGACTGCTGGGGGATACGGGGCACCGATAAACTCATCTTT.

A note on this clone: The same CDR3 can be traced to other DNA sequences in this sample. This chain links TRDV1 with TRDJ1, with a weak D call TRDD3 (6 bases). V lost 2 bases, J lost 0 bases, and 31 bases lay in between. The CDR3 contains 22 residues. CDR1 is TSWWSYY, CDR2 QGS, per germline. The CDR3 reads CALGEFPSPILGRSPDTDKLIF. CDR3 nucleotides: TGTGCTCTTGGGGAATTTCCTTCTCCAATACTGGGACGATCCCCCGACACCGATAAACTCATCTTT.

This clone occurred many times. The genes are TRDV1 and TRDJ1, with TRDD3 matching 7 bases. The ends lost 1 base at V and 8 bases at J; junction bases unmatched: 4. The CDR3 loop spans 13 amino acids. Germline CDR1 and CDR2: TSWWSYY and QGS. The CDR3 bases are TGTGCTCTTGGGGAACAAGTACTGGGGAAACTCATCTTT. This sequence encodes CALGEQVLGKLIF.

Worth noting for this clone: A read error may be the cause here, since a much bigger clone is one base away. Different DNA sequences within this sample yield the same CDR3. V usage is TRDV2 and J usage is TRDJ2; 8 bases are a match to TRDD3. Trimming removed 2 bases from V and 6 bases from J; junction bases left unmatched: 16. The CDR3 is 18 residues long. Germline CDR1 is GEAIGNYY and CDR2 is EKD. The CDR3 loop reads CACDKQGPGYWGPAQLFF. The CDR3 nucleotides read TGTGCCTGTGACAAACAGGGTCCGGGTTACTGGGGGCCAGCACAACTCTTCTTT.

Only a few counts were recorded for this clone. This chain connects TRDV1 to TRDJ1; 10 positions agree with TRDD3. Germline V lookup: CDR1 TSWWSYY, CDR2 QGS. Losses at the gene ends were 6 bases for V and 0 bases for J; bases not matched to a gene: 34. This CDR3 comprises 25 residues. In DNA form, the CDR3 reads TGTGCTCTTGGTCCGGTTCCTACAGAGCTGGGGGATAGATTCCCCAATTCTGGGTACACCGATAAACTCATCTTT. Translation gives CALGPVPTELGDRFPNSGYTDKLIF.

V and J are TRDV1 and TRDJ1, with D perhaps matching TRDD3 (6 bases). The V gene's germline CDR1 is TSWWSYY and CDR2 QGS. V gave up 7 bases and J gave up 0 bases, with 27 bases separating them. The length of the CDR3 is 19 residues. The CDR3 spells CALELGFSHPGVYTDKLIF. CDR3 coding DNA: TGTGCTCTTGAGTTGGGTTTTTCCCACCCTGGGGTCTACACCGATAAACTCATCTTT.

This rearrangement joins TRDV1 to TRDJ1, with D perhaps matching TRDD3 (6 bases). This CDR3 is built from 18 residues. Germline CDR1 TSWWSYY, CDR2 QGS. V was shortened by 0 bases and J by 8 bases, with 25 bases between the two germline ends. The CDR3 region is CALGELYPFGMGVLKLIF. The CDR3 DNA sequence: TGTGCTCTTGGGGAACTATACCCGTTCGGAATGGGGGTCCTCAAACTCATCTTT.

Note on this clone: A much larger clone lies a single base off, so this may be a read error. This chain links TRDV1 with TRDJ1; perhaps D is TRDD2 or TRDD3 (5 bases each). Trimming pared 5 bases from V and 0 bases from J, leaving 34 bases between. Germline CDR1 and CDR2: TSWWSYY and QGS. The length of the CDR3 is 22 residues. CDR3 amino acids: CALGRDFFLCDEGQPYTDKLIF. CDR3 DNA: TGTGCTCTTGGGAGGGATTTTTTCCTGTGTGATGAGGGTCAGCCGTACACCGATAAACTCATCTTT.

In its sample, this clone was seen a few times. V and J are TRDV1 and TRDJ1; D possibly corresponds to TRDD3 (6 bases). CDR3 length equals 19 residues. Trimming took off 3 bases at V and 0 bases at J, with 23 bases between the two ends. The germline gives CDR1 TSWWSYY, CDR2 QGS. The CDR3 region has the DNA TGTGCTCTTGGGGACCCTCGTTTACCCCATGGGGATTACACCGATAAACTCATCTTT. As protein: CALGDPRLPHGDYTDKLIF.

In its sample, this clone was seen a few times. The sample holds other DNA sequences that translate to the same CDR3. V is TRDV2 and J is TRDJ1, with D tentatively TRDD3 (6 bases). The CDR3 has 19 residues. Per the germline V gene, CDR1 is GEAIGNYY and CDR2 is EKD. The ends were cut back, 9 bases at V and 6 bases at J, with 37 bases in the middle. In DNA, the CDR3 is TGTGCCACCGGAAGGGGGCCTACTGGGCTTACGAAACATTCCCATAAACTCATCTTT. Translating it yields CATGRGPTGLTKHSHKLIF.

In its sample, this clone was seen a few times. The sample holds other DNA sequences that translate to the same CDR3. The chain links TRDV1 to TRDJ1; a possible D gene is TRDD3 (6 bases). Trimming stripped 5 bases from V and 2 bases from J, with 18 bases between. The CDR3 has 16 residues. Germline V gene data show CDR1 as TSWWSYY and CDR2 as QGS. The CDR3 protein is CALGFPMGAHTDKLIF. DNA of the CDR3: TGTGCTCTTGGGTTCCCAATGGGGGCCCATACCGATAAACTCATCTTT.

As concerns this clone: The junction departs from germline at one end; a sequencing error may be responsible. The chain employs TRDV1 and TRDJ1; 8 bases map to TRDD3. Germline V gene sequence: CDR1 TSWWSYY, CDR2 QGS. This CDR3 spans 20 amino acids. CDR3 loop: CAPGELSVVQYWGPTDKLIF. The CDR3 DNA is TGTGCTCCTGGGGAACTTAGTGTCGTCCAGTACTGGGGGCCCACCGATAAACTCATCTTT.

The J gene is TRDJ1, the V gene TRDV1, with 11 positions matching TRDD3. The CDR3 consists of 18 residues. The J segment lost 5 bases and the V segment lost 0 bases, leaving 11 bases of the junction unmatched. Germline-derived CDR1 and CDR2 are TSWWSYY and QGS. CDR3 region: CALGELLGEWGIRDKLIF. CDR3 DNA sequence: TGTGCTCTTGGGGAACTTCTGGGGGAGTGGGGGATACGGGATAAACTCATCTTT.

Worth noting for this clone: The sample contains more than one DNA sequence encoding this CDR3. This rearrangement joins TRDV1 to TRDJ1; 10 bases are a match to TRDD3. V lost 8 bases and J lost 6; bases outside the gene matches: 18. The CDR3 spans 17 residues. CDR1 is TSWWSYY and CDR2 is QGS in the germline V gene. The CDR3 spells CALQLRPSTGGSNKLIF. CDR3 bases: TGTGCTCTTCAGCTACGCCCTAGTACTGGGGGATCGAATAAACTCATCTTT.

Only a few counts were recorded for this clone. This rearrangement joins TRDV1 to TRDJ1; 9 bases are a match to TRDD2. The V segment lost 5 bases and the J segment 2 bases; nucleotides outside the gene matches: 15. Germline CDR1 reads TSWWSYY; CDR2 reads QGS. The CDR3 is 18 amino acids. The CDR3 reads CALGPSYVTGRVTDKLIF. The CDR3 DNA follows: TGTGCTCTTGGGCCTTCCTACGTTACTGGGCGGGTGACCGATAAACTCATCTTT.

This clone is medium-sized (0.01 to 0.1%). This sample also contains other DNA sequences that code for the same CDR3. The chain uses TRDV1 and TRDJ1; a weak D match, TRDD3 (5 bases). Trimming pared 2 bases from V and 3 bases from J, leaving 19 bases between. The CDR3 totals 17 residues. Germline CDR1 and CDR2: TSWWSYY and QGS. CDR3 protein: CALGERKRDSGPDKLIF. CDR3 nucleotides: TGTGCTCTTGGGGAAAGGAAACGGGATTCCGGACCCGATAAACTCATCTTT.

The V and J genes are TRDV1 and TRDJ1; 10 positions match TRDD3. Per germline, CDR1 TSWWSYY and CDR2 QGS. The CDR3 contains 18 residues. The trim removed 8 bases at V and 5 bases at J, leaving 20 bases unmatched. CDR3 nucleotide sequence: TGTGCTCTTTTGACGCCTGCCTACGTGCTGGGGGATATTGATAAACTCATCTTT. It translates to CALLTPAYVLGDIDKLIF.

Comments on this clone: This may be a read error, as it is one base from a much larger clone. The chain joins TRDV1 to TRDJ1; TRDD3 agrees at 13 bases. The germline gives CDR1 TSWWSYY, CDR2 QGS. The CDR3 sequence is 19 residues long. Trimming cost V 4 bases and J 0 bases; bases outside gene matches: 11. The CDR3 DNA reads as TGTGCTCTTGGGGCTTACTGGGGGATACGCTTCACTTACACCGATAAACTCATCTTT. Its protein is CALGAYWGIRFTYTDKLIF.